This entry is about one T cell receptor (beta chain). Its antigen is unidentified. The data belong to a study of cytomegalovirus exposure and HLA in healthy donors. Study as a whole: Some 200 million T cells yielded over 90 million unique TCR beta sequences in earlier analysis. Notes on the study in general: Specificity of a few CMV-associated chains for CMV antigens was verified in vitro. Near-uniform donor sequencing depth was presumed by presence/absence analyses. Earlier results showed most TCR beta V segments being productive about 87% or about 30% of the time.

Germline CDR1 ENHRY, CDR2 SYGVKD. The CDR3 runs to 17 residues. V was trimmed by 2 bases and J by 4 bases, leaving 19 bases between them. In the PCR, 60 Vbeta and 13 Jbeta primers were used. Produced via immunoSEQ multiplex PCR; TCRdb's table is partial and in-frame only. The data hold 65,000 to 100,000 clones, with 75% to 80% observed a single time. The chain has TRBV10-3 and TRBJ2-3; D is undetermined. This receptor was taken from a female donor in good health and CMV-seronegative. Sequenced: PBMCs. CDR3 amino acids: CAISEPLSLSRSDTQYF. The CDR3, as DNA: TGTGCCATCAGTGAGCCGTTATCCCTTAGCCGTTCAGATACGCAGTATTTT.